These 29 T cell receptor beta chains were sequenced from one sample in a study of beta chain features in type 1 diabetes. Study results and limitations: Type 1 diabetes patients had TCRB CDR3s that were shorter (moderately but significantly so) in all four CD4+ subsets.

Expressed TCRB transcripts were sequenced because the isolated RNA had all been reverse transcribed beforehand. The method was immunoSEQ multiplex PCR; TCRdb's version includes in-frame clones alone and lacks a portion of them. The sample shows about 370,000 clones, 9.5% to 10% of them seen only once. Their recognized antigens are unknown. Sequencing was done on a sample of central memory CD4+ T cells from blood. The receptors come from a man aged 25-45 years with type 1 diabetes.

V and J are TRBV5-6 and TRBJ2-5; maybe TRBD2 (5 bases). Per germline, CDR1 SGHDT and CDR2 YYEEEE. This CDR3 region has 14 residues. Trimming took off 0 bases at V and 5 bases at J, with 11 bases between the two ends. The CDR3 DNA is TGTGCCAGCAGCTTGGTTGAGGGTTGGGAGACCCAGTACTTC. It encodes CASSLVEGWETQYF. The entire variable domain, with the rest obtained from reference TRBV5-6 and TRBJ2-5, is as follows: DAGVTQSPTHLIKTRGQQVTLRCSPKSGHDTVSWYQQALGQGPQFIFQYYEEEERQRGNFPDRFSGHQFPNYSSELNVNALLLGDSALYLCASSLVEGWETQYFGPGTRLLVL.

This clone occurred a few times. The gene calls are TRBV5-4 and TRBJ2-2, with D possibly called TRBD1 or TRBD2 (5 bases each). This CDR3 has 17 residues. The V gene's germline CDR1 is SGHNT and CDR2 YYREEE (reference sequence). Trimming pared 4 bases from V and 1 base from J, leaving 17 bases between. Written as DNA, the CDR3 is TGTGCCAGCAGCCCCTGGGCAGGGAGTGAGAACACCGGGGAGCTGTTTTTT. It translates to CASSPWAGSENTGELFF.

This clone was recorded a few times. The CDR3 loop reads CAWNGGSQPQHF. In DNA, the CDR3 is TGTGCCTGGAATGGGGGCAGTCAGCCCCAGCATTTT. This chain links TRBV30 with TRBJ1-5; tentatively, D is TRBD1 (6 bases). Trimming took 4 bases from V and 6 from J, leaving 10 bases between them. The CDR3 totals 12 residues. Germline V gives CDR1 GTSNPN, CDR2 SVGIG (reference sequence).

The CDR3 nucleotides are TGTGCCTGGACCGGGACGGGGAACACCGGGGAGCTGTTTTTT. Its translation: CAWTGTGNTGELFF. V and J are TRBV30 and TRBJ2-2; D could derive from TRBD1 or TRBD2 (5 bases each). The CDR3 covers 14 residues. The germline V gene encodes CDR1 GTSNPN and CDR2 SVGIG (reference sequence). Trimming removed 4 bases from V and 1 base from J, with 10 bases in between. The full variable domain, in which reference TRBV30 and TRBJ2-2 provide the parts outside the CDR3, is SQTIHQWPATLVQPVGSPLSLECTVEGTSNPNLYWYRQAAGRGLQLLFYSVGIGQISSEVPQNLSASRPQDRQFILSSKKLLLSDSGFYLCAWTGTGNTGELFFGEGSRLTVL.

This clone was detected only a few times. The genes are TRBV28 and TRBJ2-7, with D perhaps given as TRBD1 or TRBD2 (5 bases each). V was trimmed by 2 bases and J by 4 bases, leaving 18 bases between them. The CDR3 totals 16 residues. Germline CDR1 and CDR2: MDHEN and SYDVKM. The CDR3 coding sequence is TGTGCCAGCAGTTTACCTTCGGGGCGCCCGCGTTACGAGCAGTACTTC. Translating gives CASSLPSGRPRYEQYF.

This clone was found a few times. The chain links TRBV2 to TRBJ2-5, with TRBD2 identical over 7 bases. The CDR3 contains 18 residues. Germline loops: CDR1 SNHLY, CDR2 FYNNEI. V lost 0 bases, J lost 5 bases, and 15 bases stayed unmatched. This CDR3 reads CASSEAGSSGFQRETQYF. The CDR3 nucleotides are TGTGCCAGCAGTGAAGCGGGTAGTAGCGGGTTCCAAAGGGAGACCCAGTACTTC.

This clone has more than one count but fewer than ten. The rearrangement links TRBV27 to TRBJ2-5, with D unresolved. Germline CDR1 is MNHEY and CDR2 is SMNVEV (reference sequence). This CDR3 has 13 residues. The V end was cut by 10 bases, the J end by 3 bases, with 15 bases between. CDR3 sequence: CATQTANEETQYF. As DNA, the CDR3 is TGTGCCACGCAGACGGCCAATGAAGAGACCCAGTACTTC.

This clone was picked up a small number of times. This sequence joins TRBV28 and TRBJ1-1; 11 bases line up with TRBD1. This CDR3 is 14 amino acids long. The ends lost 8 bases at V and 1 base at J; junction bases unmatched: 3. Germline assignment: CDR1 MDHEN and CDR2 SYDVKM. CDR3 loop: CASVGQGANTEAFF. The CDR3 region has the DNA TGTGCCAGCGTAGGACAGGGGGCGAACACTGAAGCTTTCTTT.

The rearrangement links TRBV7-8 to TRBJ1-1; D is perhaps TRBD1 (5 bases). Germline V gene data show CDR1 as SGHVS and CDR2 as FQNEAQ. The CDR3 is made up of 14 amino acids. V lost 7 bases, J lost 7 bases, and 19 bases lay in between. DNA for the CDR3: TGTGCCAGCACCCGCGACGGGGGGAGGGGTGAAGCTTTCTTT. Residues: CASTRDGGRGEAFF. Using reference TRBV7-8 and TRBJ1-1 for the parts outside the CDR3, the full variable domain is GAGVSQSPRYKVAKRGQDVALRCDPISGHVSLFWYQQALGQGPEFLTYFQNEAQLDKSGLPSDRFFAERPEGSVSTLKIQRTQQEDSAVYLCASTRDGGRGEAFFGQGTRLTVV.

This clone was seen a handful of times. The chain combines TRBV2 with TRBJ2-3; D possibly corresponds to TRBD2 (5 bases). This CDR3 is built from 13 residues. The V gene lost 5 bases and the J gene lost 8 bases, with 14 bases spanning the gap. Germline V gene data show CDR1 as SNHLY and CDR2 as FYNNEI. Here the CDR3 reads CASSNRREGTQYF. CDR3 in DNA: TGTGCCAGCAGTAACCGGCGAGAGGGTACGCAGTATTTT.

CDR3 DNA: TGTGCCAGCAGCAGGGGAGTTTCGGGAAACACCATATATTTT. It translates to CASSRGVSGNTIYF. The chain carries TRBV7-2 and TRBJ1-3; possible D gene TRBD1, 5 bases. Per germline, CDR1 SGHTA and CDR2 FQGNSA. The CDR3 covers 14 residues. Trimming shortened V by 5 bases and J by 4 bases, and 12 bases separated the two germline ends.

Only a few counts were recorded for this clone. The CDR3 sequence is CASTKQGLLTEAFF. CDR3 DNA: TGTGCCAGCACCAAGCAGGGGCTACTGACTGAAGCTTTCTTT. The chain couples TRBV27 to TRBJ1-1; a possible D gene is TRBD1 (6 bases). Per the germline V gene, CDR1 is MNHEY and CDR2 is SMNVEV (reference sequence). V was cut by 7 bases and J by 5 bases, with 17 bases left in between. The CDR3 loop spans 14 amino acids.

In its sample, this clone was seen a few times. V usage is TRBV7-3 and J usage is TRBJ2-1; a weak D match, TRBD1 (6 bases). Germline lookup yields CDR1 SGHTA and CDR2 FQGTGA. The CDR3 spans 12 residues. The germline V and J ends were trimmed by 5 bases and 8 bases, with 10 bases remaining between them. CDR3 in amino acids: CASSAYRDEQFF. The CDR3 region has the DNA TGTGCCAGCAGCGCGTACAGGGATGAGCAGTTCTTC.

There are a few counts of this clone. The chain has TRBV5-4 and TRBJ1-6, with TRBD1 as a possible D gene (6 bases). V was clipped by 4 bases and J by 6 bases, with 17 bases between them. The germline CDR1 and CDR2 sequences are SGHNT and YYREEE (reference sequence). CDR3 length: 16 residues. The CDR3 region has the DNA TGTGCCAGCAGCCCGGGGGCAGGTTCTGGTAATTCACCCCTCCACTTT. As protein: CASSPGAGSGNSPLHF.

The CDR3 DNA reads TGCGCCAGCAGCTTGGCCTCAGGGAGGTCCCCATGGTCCGGAAACACCATATATTTT. Its translation: CASSLASGRSPWSGNTIYF. V is TRBV5-1 and J is TRBJ1-3, with TRBD1 as a possible D gene (5 bases). This CDR3 has 19 residues. Trimming cost V 0 bases and J 4 bases, with 23 bases left between them. Germline V gene sequence: CDR1 SGHRS, CDR2 YFSETQ.

The chain joins TRBV5-6 to TRBJ2-1, with D possibly TRBD2 on 6 matching bases. The CDR3 length is 13 residues. The germline gives CDR1 SGHDT, CDR2 YYEEEE. The V gene lost 4 bases and the J gene lost 7 bases, with 12 bases spanning the gap. The CDR3 DNA reads as TGTGCCAGCAGCCGCGGGACGGCGAATGAGCAGTTCTTC. It encodes CASSRGTANEQFF. The variable domain in full, completed from reference TRBV5-6 and TRBJ2-1, reads DAGVTQSPTHLIKTRGQQVTLRCSPKSGHDTVSWYQQALGQGPQFIFQYYEEEERQRGNFPDRFSGHQFPNYSSELNVNALLLGDSALYLCASSRGTANEQFFGPGTRLTVL.

In this sample, this clone turned up a few times. The chain couples TRBV6-6 to TRBJ1-2; no clear D. The V end was cut by 8 bases, the J end by 4 bases, with 11 bases between. The CDR3 totals 12 residues. CDR1 is MNHNY, CDR2 SVGAGI, per germline (reference sequence). CDR3: CASYRSGYGYTF. Written as DNA, the CDR3 is TGTGCCAGCTACCGGTCCGGCTATGGCTACACCTTC.

Notes on this clone: Compared with germline, one end of the junction differs, possibly owing to a read error. J is TRBJ1-3 and V is TRBV5-1, with TRBD1 identical over 7 bases. CDR1 SGHRS and CDR2 YFSETQ come from the germline V gene. The CDR3 extends over 13 amino acids. The CDR3 DNA reads as TGCGCCAGCAGGTTGGAGGGGGCGAACACCATATATTTT. Residues: CASRLEGANTIYF.

This clone was picked up a small number of times. The chain couples TRBV6-5 to TRBJ1-1, with 7 bases matching TRBD1. Germline CDR1 is MNHEY and CDR2 is SVGAGI. V was clipped by 11 bases and J by 7 bases; unmatched bases: 10. The CDR3 totals 12 residues. The CDR3 loop is CAARIRDSEAFF. The CDR3, as DNA: TGTGCCGCCCGTATCCGGGACAGTGAAGCTTTCTTT.

This clone was observed many times. The chain recombines TRBV30 with TRBJ2-5; D might be TRBD2 (7 bases). The length of the CDR3 is 12 residues. Per the germline V gene, CDR1 is GTSNPN and CDR2 is SVGIG (reference sequence). With 5 bases removed from V and 4 bases from J, the gap between germline ends came to 11 bases. CDR3 DNA sequence: TGTGCCTGGCGAGGGGGGGGAGAGACCCAGTACTTC. Translating gives CAWRGGGETQYF.

This clone was counted between two and nine times. J is TRBJ1-4 and V is TRBV29-1; TRBD1 is a possible D gene (5 bases). Trimming stripped 6 bases from V and 8 bases from J, with 16 bases between. Germline CDR1 reads SQVTM; CDR2 reads ANQGSEA. The length of the CDR3 is 13 residues. CDR3 amino acids: CSVWETEGEKLFF. The CDR3 DNA reads as TGCAGCGTCTGGGAGACGGAGGGGGAAAAACTGTTTTTT.

This clone was detected only a few times. Written as DNA, the CDR3 is TGTGCCAGCCTCAAGGGACAGGGGAACAGGGAGCTGTTTTTT. Its translation: CASLKGQGNRELFF. V gene TRBV28 combines with J gene TRBJ2-2, with TRBD1 matching over 10 bases. V lost 8 bases to trimming and J lost 9 bases; unmatched junction nucleotides: 9. CDR1 and CDR2 from the germline V gene are MDHEN and SYDVKM. This CDR3 contains 14 residues.

This clone was seen only a few times. CDR3 in amino acids: CASSPTFLNTEAFF. Here the CDR3 DNA reads TGTGCCAGCAGCCCTACCTTTCTGAACACTGAAGCTTTCTTT. The chain combines TRBV9 with TRBJ1-1; D not certain. This CDR3 contains 14 residues. Germline-derived CDR1 and CDR2 are SGDLS and YYNGEE. The V and J ends lost 4 bases and 0 bases respectively, with 10 bases between them.

The CDR3 sequence is CASSQDRLAALSSTDTQYF. CDR3 in DNA: TGCGCCAGCAGCCAAGATAGGCTAGCCGCCCTTTCTAGCACAGATACGCAGTATTTT. The V gene is TRBV4-3, the J gene TRBJ2-3; D perhaps matches TRBD2 (5 bases). The CDR3 loop spans 19 amino acids. The germline V gene encodes CDR1 LGHNA and CDR2 YSLEER. With 0 bases removed from V and 0 bases from J, the gap between germline ends came to 19 bases.

This rearrangement joins TRBV19 to TRBJ1-5, with D uncertain. Trimming took 4 bases from V and 2 from J, leaving 12 bases between them. The CDR3 covers 15 residues. The germline V gene has CDR1 LNHDA and CDR2 SQIVND (reference sequence). The CDR3 nucleotides read TGTGCCAGTAGTACCACCCCCATAGGCAATCAGCCCCAGCATTTT. It specifies CASSTTPIGNQPQHF.

This clone was counted a few times. This rearrangement joins TRBV27 to TRBJ2-5, with D hard to call. V was shortened by 0 bases and J by 4 bases, with 15 bases between the two germline ends. The length of the CDR3 is 16 residues. Germline V gene sequence: CDR1 MNHEY, CDR2 SMNVEV (reference sequence). The CDR3: CASSLSVGGVGETQYF. The CDR3 nucleotides are TGTGCCAGCAGTTTATCTGTAGGTGGGGTCGGAGAGACCCAGTACTTC.

The chain couples TRBV11-3 to TRBJ2-1; D call uncertain. Germline CDR1 and CDR2: SGHNT and YENEEA. The length of the CDR3 is 15 residues. Trimming pared 0 bases from V and 6 bases from J, leaving 12 bases between. CDR3 residues: CASSLDRTVFNEQFF. In nucleotides, the CDR3 is TGTGCCAGCAGCTTAGATAGAACGGTTTTCAATGAGCAGTTCTTC.

This clone was seen only a few times. This chain joins TRBV6-5 and TRBJ1-3; D gene ambiguous. The germline V and J ends were trimmed by 2 bases and 0 bases, with 2 bases remaining between them. The CDR3 covers 13 residues. Germline CDR1 MNHEY, CDR2 SVGAGI. CDR3 in DNA: TGTGCCAGCAGTTACACCTCTGGAAACACCATATATTTT. Amino acid sequence: CASSYTSGNTIYF.

V usage is TRBV5-4 and J usage is TRBJ1-2; TRBD1 matches at 12 bases. CDR3 length equals 19 residues. J lost 6 bases, V lost 4 bases, and 19 bases had no gene match. CDR1 is SGHNT and CDR2 is YYREEE in the germline V gene (reference sequence). The CDR3 DNA sequence: TGTGCCAGCAGCCCACGGGCCGGGACAGGGGGCAGCAATGATAATGGCTACACCTTC. This codes for CASSPRAGTGGSNDNGYTF.